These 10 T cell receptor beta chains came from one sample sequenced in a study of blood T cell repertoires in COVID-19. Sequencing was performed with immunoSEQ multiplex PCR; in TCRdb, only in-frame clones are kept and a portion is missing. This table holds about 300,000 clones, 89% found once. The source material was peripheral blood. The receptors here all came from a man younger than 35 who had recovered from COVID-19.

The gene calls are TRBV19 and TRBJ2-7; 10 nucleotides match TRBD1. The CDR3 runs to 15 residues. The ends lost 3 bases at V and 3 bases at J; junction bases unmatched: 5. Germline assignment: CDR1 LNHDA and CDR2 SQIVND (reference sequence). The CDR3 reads CASSIVGTGVYEQYF. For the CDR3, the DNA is TGTGCCAGTAGTATCGTAGGGACAGGGGTCTACGAGCAGTACTTC.

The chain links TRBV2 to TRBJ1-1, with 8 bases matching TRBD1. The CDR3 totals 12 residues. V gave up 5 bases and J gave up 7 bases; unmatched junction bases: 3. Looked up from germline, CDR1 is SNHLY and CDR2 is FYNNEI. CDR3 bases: TGTGCCAGCAGTCGAGGGACAGGTGAAGCTTTCTTT. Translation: CASSRGTGEAFF.

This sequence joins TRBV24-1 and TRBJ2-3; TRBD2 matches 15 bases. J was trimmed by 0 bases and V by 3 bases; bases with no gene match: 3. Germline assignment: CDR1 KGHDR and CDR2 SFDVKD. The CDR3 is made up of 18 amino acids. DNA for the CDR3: TGTGCCACCAGTGATCCCGGGACTAGCGGGGGGAGCACAGATACGCAGTATTTT. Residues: CATSDPGTSGGSTDTQYF.

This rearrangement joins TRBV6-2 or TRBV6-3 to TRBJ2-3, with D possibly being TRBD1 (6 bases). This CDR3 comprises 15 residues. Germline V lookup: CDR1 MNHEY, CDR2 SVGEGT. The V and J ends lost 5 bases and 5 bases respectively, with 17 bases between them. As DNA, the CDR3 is TGTGCCAGCAGTGACCGGACCCGAGGGGGAGATACGCAGTATTTT. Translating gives CASSDRTRGGDTQYF.

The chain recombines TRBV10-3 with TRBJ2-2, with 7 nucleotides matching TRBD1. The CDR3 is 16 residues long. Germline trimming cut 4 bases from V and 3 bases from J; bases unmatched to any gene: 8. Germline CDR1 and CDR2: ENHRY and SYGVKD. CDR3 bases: TGTGCCATCAGTGGGGACAGAGAGAAACACACCGGGGAGCTGTTTTTT. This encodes CAISGDREKHTGELFF.

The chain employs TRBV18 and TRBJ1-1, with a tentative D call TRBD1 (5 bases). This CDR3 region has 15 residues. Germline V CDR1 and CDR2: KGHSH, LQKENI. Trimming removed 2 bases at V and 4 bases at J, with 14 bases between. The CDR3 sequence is CASSPSGRVGTEAFF. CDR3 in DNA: TGTGCCAGCTCACCATCAGGGAGGGTTGGCACTGAAGCTTTCTTT. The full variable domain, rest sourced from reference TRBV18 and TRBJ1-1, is NAGVMQNPRHLVRRRGQEARLRCSPMKGHSHVYWYRQLPEEGLKFMVYLQKENIIDESGMPKERFSAEFPKEGPSILRIQQVVRGDSAAYFCASSPSGRVGTEAFFGQGTRLTVV.

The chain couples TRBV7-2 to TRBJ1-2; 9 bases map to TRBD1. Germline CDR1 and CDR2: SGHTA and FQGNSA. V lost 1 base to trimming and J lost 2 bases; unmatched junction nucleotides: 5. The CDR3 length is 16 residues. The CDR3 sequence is CASSLGPGTGNYGYTF. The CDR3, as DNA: TGTGCCAGCAGCTTAGGGCCCGGGACAGGGAACTATGGCTACACCTTC. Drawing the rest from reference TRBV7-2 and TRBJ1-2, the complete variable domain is GAGVSQSPSNKVTEKGKDVELRCDPISGHTALYWYRQSLGQGLEFLIYFQGNSAPDKSGLPSDRFSAERTGGSVSTLTIQRTQQEDSAVYLCASSLGPGTGNYGYTFGSGTRLTVV.

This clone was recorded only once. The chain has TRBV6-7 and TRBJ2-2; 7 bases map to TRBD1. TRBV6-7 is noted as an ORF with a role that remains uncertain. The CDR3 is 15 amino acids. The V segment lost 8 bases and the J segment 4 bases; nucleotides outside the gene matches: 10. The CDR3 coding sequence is TGTGCCAGCCTGACAGGGCCCCGTGGCACCGGGGAGCTGTTTTTT. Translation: CASLTGPRGTGELFF.

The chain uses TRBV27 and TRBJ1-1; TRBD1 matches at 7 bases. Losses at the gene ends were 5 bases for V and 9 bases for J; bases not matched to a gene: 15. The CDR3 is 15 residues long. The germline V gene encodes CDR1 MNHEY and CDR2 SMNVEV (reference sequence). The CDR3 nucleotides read TGTGCCAGCAGTCGCTTGACAGGGAGAGGACCCCAAGCTTTCTTT. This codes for CASSRLTGRGPQAFF.

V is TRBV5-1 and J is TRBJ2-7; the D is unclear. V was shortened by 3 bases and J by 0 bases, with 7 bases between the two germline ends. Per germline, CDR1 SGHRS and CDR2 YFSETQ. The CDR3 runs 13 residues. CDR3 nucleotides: TGCGCCAGCAGCTCAGTAGCCTCCTACGAGCAGTACTTC. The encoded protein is CASSSVASYEQYF.